This TCR beta chain was profiled in a study of blood T cell repertoires in COVID-19. The wider study: T cells, B-cell-depleted T cells, or PBMCs provided the cDNA or gDNA that served as material.

Individuals aged about 18 to 90 years were recruited from fewer than 25 US areas. The study assigned cohorts using participant-reported clinical history. V lost 6 bases and J lost 4, with 6 bases in between. This CDR3 has 11 amino acids. The germline V gene encodes CDR1 KGHDR and CDR2 SFDVKD. Authors' analysis steps: Reference gene primer amplification gave estimated nucleated cell counts. Repertoires were generated with immunoSEQ multiplex PCR, while TCRdb's copy carries only in-frame clones and drops some. V, J and clone size reflect that table, while D and trimming were determined from the DNA. There are approximately 290,000 clones in the sample; around 89% occur only once, and approximately 4.3% lies in the top ten. This clone was seen a few times.

Specimen: PBMCs or T cells enriched from blood (not recorded which). The chain uses TRBV24-1 and TRBJ2-7, with TRBD1 as a possible D gene (6 bases). This clonotype was sampled from a woman aged 18-30 years with acute COVID-19. CDR3 protein: CATSTGYEQYF. For the CDR3, the DNA is TGTGCCACCAGTACAGGGTACGAGCAGTACTTC.